The entry below describes one T cell receptor (beta chain). The antigen it binds to is not known. An end of the junction differs from the germline gene, which may be a read error. This specimen belongs to a study of beta chain features in type 1 diabetes (dated by TCRdb to 2016 to 2019). Notes on the research overall: Mean age, gender distribution, total cell number and subset yield were not different between patients and healthy donors. A total of 100 million to 110 million sorted cells were examined across all samples, and a strong correlation was observed between cell number per subset and RNA yield. In the study, recently diagnosed type 1 diabetes patients and matched healthy donors were compared on the TCRB repertoires of their sorted circulating CD4+ T cell subsets. Naive and central memory subsets were obtained from all 30 or so donors, but regulatory and stem cell-like memory subsets were isolated from only 8 patients and roughly eight healthy donors.

All of the isolated RNA was reverse transcribed with the High Capacity cDNA Reverse Transcription Kit, so expressed TCRB transcripts were sequenced. Deep immunoSEQ sequencing was performed on naive, central memory and regulatory T cell samples, with an average of around 3.5 million total reads per sample. Sorted cells were lysed in RLT buffer and RNA was extracted with DNase-treated RNeasy Micro or Mini kits, depending on cell number. To prevent cross-contamination, every cell subset was processed on its own, while patient and healthy donor samples were processed together. Using the immunoSEQ multiplex PCR, TCRB sequences were amplified from cDNA into 87-bp fragments spanning the CDR3 region. Amplicons were sequenced on the Illumina HiSeq platform. The study's own analysis went as follows. Synthetic template baselines were used to correct PCR bias computationally, reads within Hamming distance 2 were collapsed together, and singletons that could not be merged were discarded. Reads were aligned against IMGT to assign V, D and J genes, CDR3 length and insertions or deletions at six rearrangement sites. Within each subset, clonotype counts were normalized to sorted cell number, after which true diversity and Gini coefficients were computed with the tcR R package. The overlap coefficient, calculated on TCRB nucleotide sequences, was used to quantify repertoire sharing. TCRdb took over this immuneACCESS table, retaining in-frame rearrangements with V and J assigned. Such tables are incomplete; in checked studies, under half of the missing clones stem from an unresolved V gene, and the remainder is unexplained. That table furnishes V, J and clone size, whereas the DNA furnished D and trimming. The sample table holds around 280,000 clones, of which about 7.8% were seen once. Approximately 1% of the sample goes to the ten largest clones.

Paper-wide results and their limitations: Because small numbers of individuals were included in the HLA sub-analyses, any influence of HLA type on TCRB rearrangement was left unresolved. Patients with type 1 diabetes made fewer insertions and deleted more nucleotides at VDJ recombination sites, implying thymic rearrangement abnormalities. The naive, central memory and regulatory TCRB repertoires appeared to resemble one another more closely among patients than among healthy donors. PCR might favor shorter templates, but patient and control samples were amplified and corrected together, so any skew would affect both groups equally. In all four CD4+ subsets, TCRB CDR3 length was moderately but significantly shorter in type 1 diabetes patients. Because cDNA was sequenced instead of genomic DNA, highly expressing activated cells could be over-represented, though the groups showed no difference in activation or CD3 levels.

The CDR3 goes from the cysteine to the phenylalanine over 15 residues. The retained sequence is limited to the CDR3, 45 bases, with the frame set at the first base. CDR1 is given as SSHAT and CDR2 as FNYEAQ, both from the germline V gene (reference sequence). Each donor gave one peripheral blood draw, averaging approximately 0.11 L, which was collected into heparinised tubes. Using a panel that included CD45RO, CCR7, CD25, CD127, CD95 and CD27, naive, central memory, regulatory and stem cell-like memory CD4+ T cells were sorted on a BD FACSAria II. A purity above 98% was achieved for all sorted populations. Right away, PBMCs were isolated by Lymphoprep density gradient centrifugation and were stained directly, with no culture step. To minimize batch effects, samples were stained and sorted in pairs, one healthy donor with one patient per experiment.

The sequence was obtained from a woman aged 18-30 years in good health. The sequence is built from TRBV7-7 and TRBJ2-1; TRBD1 might be the D gene, on 7 matching bases. Source material: central memory CD4+ T cells from blood. The DNA reads as follows: TGTGCTAGCAGCCCGCAGGGGGGCGCCGAAAATGAGCAGTTCTTC. Its product reads: CASSPQGGAENEQFF.